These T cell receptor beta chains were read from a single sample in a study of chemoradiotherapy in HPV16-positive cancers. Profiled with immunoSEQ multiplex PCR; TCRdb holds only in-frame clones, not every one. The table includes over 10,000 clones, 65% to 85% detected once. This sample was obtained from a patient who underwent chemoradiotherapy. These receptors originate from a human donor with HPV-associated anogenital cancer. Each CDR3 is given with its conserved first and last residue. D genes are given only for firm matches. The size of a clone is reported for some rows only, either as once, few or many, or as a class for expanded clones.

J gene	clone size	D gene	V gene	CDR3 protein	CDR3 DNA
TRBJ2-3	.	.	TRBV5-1	CASSLSNRVTDTQYF	TGCGCCAGCAGCTTGAGTAACAGGGTCACAGATACGCAGTATTTT
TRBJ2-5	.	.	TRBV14	CASSLTVGGFGEQYF	TGTGCCAGCAGCCTGACGGTTGGGGGTTTCGGAGAGCAGTACTTC
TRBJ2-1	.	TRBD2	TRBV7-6	CASSFTAGGPYNEQFF	TGTGCCAGCAGCTTCACAGCGGGGGGGCCCTACAATGAGCAGTTCTTC
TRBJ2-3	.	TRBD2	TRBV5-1	CASSLEGSGGADTQYF	TGCGCCAGCAGCTTGGAGGGTAGCGGGGGTGCAGATACGCAGTATTTT
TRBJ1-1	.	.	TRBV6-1	CASSEGVRRTNTEAFF	TGTGCCAGCAGTGAAGGTGTCCGGCGGACTAACACTGAAGCTTTCTTT
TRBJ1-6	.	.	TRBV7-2	CASALPGNNSPLHF	TGTGCCAGCGCCCTGCCCGGAAATAATTCACCCCTCCACTTT
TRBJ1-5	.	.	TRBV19	CASSIGSSHGSQHF	TGTGCCAGTAGTATTGGTTCTTCACACGGGTCCCAGCATTTT
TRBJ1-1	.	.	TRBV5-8	CASSKVLDTEAFF	TGTGCCAGCTCGAAAGTGTTGGACACTGAAGCTTTCTTT
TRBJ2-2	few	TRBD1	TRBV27	CAIKDRYTGELFF	TGTGCCATCAAGGACAGGTACACCGGGGAGCTGTTTTTT
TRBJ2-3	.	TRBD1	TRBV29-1	CSVGQNTDTQYF	TGCAGCGTGGGACAGAACACAGATACGCAGTATTTT
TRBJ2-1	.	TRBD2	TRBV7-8	CASSLGAKIAGRSYNEQFF	TGTGCCAGCAGCTTAGGGGCAAAAATAGCGGGGAGGTCCTACAATGAGCAGTTCTTC
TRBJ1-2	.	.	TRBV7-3	CASSSSWVPPDNYGYTF	TGTGCCAGCAGCTCGTCGTGGGTCCCCCCGGATAACTATGGCTACACCTTC
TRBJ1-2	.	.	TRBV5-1	CASTLKPNYGYTF	TGCGCCAGCACCCTAAAACCTAACTATGGCTACACCTTC
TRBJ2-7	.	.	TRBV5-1	CASSLNGYEQYF	TGCGCCAGCAGCTTGAATGGCTACGAGCAGTACTTC
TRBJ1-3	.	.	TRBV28	CASAASEFSGNTIYF	TGTGCCAGCGCAGCCTCCGAGTTCTCTGGAAACACCATATATTTT
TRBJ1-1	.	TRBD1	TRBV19	CASSLGTVEMNTEAFF	TGTGCCAGTAGCCTCGGGACAGTCGAAATGAACACTGAAGCTTTCTTT
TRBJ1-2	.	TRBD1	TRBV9	CASSGDRGLGYGYTF	TGTGCCAGCAGCGGCGACAGGGGGCTTGGCTATGGCTACACCTTC
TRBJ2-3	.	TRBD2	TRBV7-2	CASSFIVSGGTKYTDTQYF	TGTGCCAGCAGCTTCATCGTGAGCGGGGGGACAAAATACACAGATACGCAGTATTTT
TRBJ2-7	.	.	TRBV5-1	CASSLVVAGTYEQYF	TGCGCCAGCAGCTTGGTTGTGGCGGGTACCTACGAGCAGTACTTC
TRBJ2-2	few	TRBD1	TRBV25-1	CASSGWGTGFGTGELFF	TGTGCCAGCAGTGGATGGGGGACAGGGTTTGGCACCGGGGAGCTGTTTTTT
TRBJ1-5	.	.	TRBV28	CASSIGHKQPQHF	TGTGCCAGCAGTATCGGACATAAACAGCCCCAGCATTTT
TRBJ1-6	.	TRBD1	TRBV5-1	CASSLVVGRGIGSPLHF	TGCGCCAGCAGCTTGGTTGTCGGCAGGGGGATAGGTTCACCCCTCCACTTT
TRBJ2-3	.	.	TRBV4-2	CASSQERRITDTQYF	TGTGCCAGCAGCCAAGAGAGGAGGATCACAGATACGCAGTATTTT
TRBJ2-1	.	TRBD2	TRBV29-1	CSVASGAGGSNEQFF	TGCAGCGTCGCATCAGGGGCGGGGGGCTCCAATGAGCAGTTCTTC
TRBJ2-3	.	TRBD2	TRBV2	CARRLAGGTDTQYF	TGTGCCCGCAGACTAGCGGGGGGGACAGATACGCAGTATTTT
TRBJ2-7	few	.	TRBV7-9	CASSFIQFEQYF	TGTGCCAGCAGCTTTATACAATTCGAGCAGTACTTC
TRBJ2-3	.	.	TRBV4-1	CASSQGTDSTDTQYF	TGCGCCAGCAGCCAAGGGACAGACAGCACAGATACGCAGTATTTT